The rows below give T cell receptor beta chains drawn from one sample of a study of cytomegalovirus exposure and HLA in healthy donors. Data came from immunoSEQ multiplex PCR; TCRdb stores just in-frame clones and leaves some out. The sample includes about 110,000 clones, just over 70% seen only once; the top ten take roughly 0.79%. Specimen: PBMCs. The receptors shown here come from a boy aged 5-17 years in good health and CMV-seronegative. The CDR3 runs from the conserved cysteine through the conserved F or W.

>TRBJ1-2|TRBV2|15
CASSALGSLNYGYTF
>TRBJ2-6|TRBV19|17
CASSMWDTRSGANVLTF
>TRBJ2-7|TRBV6-5|15
CASSPRGTDYYEQYF
>TRBJ2-2|TRBV6-1|13
CASISTGTGELFF
>TRBJ2-7|TRBV21-1|14
CASSVRLAGEEQYF
>TRBJ2-1|TRBV5-1|17
CASSLGTSASSPYEQFF
>TRBJ2-7|TRBV5-4|16
CASSPRTSGSGYEQYF
>TRBJ1-1|TRBV10-3|14
CAISGGFTRTEAFF
>TRBJ2-1|TRBV10-3|18
CAISVRQTKPPGYNEQFF
>TRBJ2-1|TRBV19|17
CASSTPGSLSSYNEQFF
>TRBJ2-1|TRBV5-1|16
CASSSPDWTGGNEQFF
>TRBJ2-5|TRBV30|15
CAWTLGGRGQETQYF
>TRBJ1-3|TRBV7-6|15
CASSKTGGTGNTIYF
>TRBJ2-7|TRBV6-1|14
CASGGRGESLEQYF
>TRBJ1-5|TRBV2|15
CASRLPGTGNQPQHF
>TRBJ2-3|TRBV5-1|13
CASSHLPPDTQYF
>TRBJ1-1|TRBV5-1|14
CASSLSGENTEAFF
>TRBJ1-1|TRBV30|15
CAWSVRGQGSTEAFF
>TRBJ2-5|TRBV5-6|15
CASSSLRGSGETQYF
>TRBJ2-7|TRBV5-1|16
CASSLDSGTGGYEQYF
>TRBJ2-7|TRBV27|16
CASSLSPGTGLGEQYF